The source of this T cell receptor beta chain is a study of blood T cell repertoires in COVID-19. Method: immunoSEQ multiplex PCR; TCRdb's copy keeps in-frame clones and lacks some. This table holds roughly 120,000 clones, roughly 85% found once. There are 14 residues in the CDR3. This TCR was sampled from a woman aged 55-70 years with acute or convalescent COVID-19. The sequenced material came from peripheral blood. This sequence joins TRBV21-1 and TRBJ1-3; the tabulated D call, TRBD1, remains unverified against the DNA. TRBV21-1 is marked as a pseudogene. The CDR3 region has the DNA TGTGCCAGCAGGGCCGGGACAGTTGGAAACACCATATATTTT. Amino acids: CASRAGTVGNTIYF.